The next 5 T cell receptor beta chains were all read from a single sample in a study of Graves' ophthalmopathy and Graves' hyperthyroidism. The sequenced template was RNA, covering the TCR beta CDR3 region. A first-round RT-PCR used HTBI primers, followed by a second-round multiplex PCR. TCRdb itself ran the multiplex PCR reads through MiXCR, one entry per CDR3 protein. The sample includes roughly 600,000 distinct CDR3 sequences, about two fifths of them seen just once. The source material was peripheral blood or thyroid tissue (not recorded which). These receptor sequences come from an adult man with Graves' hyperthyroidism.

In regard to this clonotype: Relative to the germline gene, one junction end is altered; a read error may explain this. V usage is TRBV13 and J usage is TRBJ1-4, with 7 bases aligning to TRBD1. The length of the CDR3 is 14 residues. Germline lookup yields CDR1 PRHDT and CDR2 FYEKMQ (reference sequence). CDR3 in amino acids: CASSLGTDNEKLFF. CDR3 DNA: TGTGCCAGCAGCCTAGGGACAGATAATGAAAAACTGTTTTTT.

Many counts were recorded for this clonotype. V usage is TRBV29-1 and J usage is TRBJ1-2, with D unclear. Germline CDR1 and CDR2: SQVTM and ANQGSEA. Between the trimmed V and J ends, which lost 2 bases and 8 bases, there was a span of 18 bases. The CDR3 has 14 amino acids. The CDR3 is CSVEWLSAPKGYTF. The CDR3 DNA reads TGCAGCGTTGAATGGTTAAGTGCCCCTAAGGGCTACACCTTC.

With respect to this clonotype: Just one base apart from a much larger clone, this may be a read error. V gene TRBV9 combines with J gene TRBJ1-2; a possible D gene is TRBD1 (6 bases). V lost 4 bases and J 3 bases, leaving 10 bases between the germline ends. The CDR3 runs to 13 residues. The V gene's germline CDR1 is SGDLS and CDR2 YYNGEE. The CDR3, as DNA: TGTGCCAGCAGCCGGGACAAGGACTATGGCTACACCTTC. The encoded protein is CASSRDKDYGYTF.

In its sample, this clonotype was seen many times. This CDR3 reads CSAPGLAGAQTQYF. The DNA for the CDR3 is TGCAGCGCCCCGGGACTAGCGGGAGCGCAGACCCAGTACTTC. The rearrangement uses TRBV29-1 and TRBJ2-5; TRBD2 aligns across 14 bases. Germline V gives CDR1 SQVTM, CDR2 ANQGSEA. The ends lost 7 bases at V and 6 bases at J; junction bases unmatched: 7. This CDR3 contains 14 residues.

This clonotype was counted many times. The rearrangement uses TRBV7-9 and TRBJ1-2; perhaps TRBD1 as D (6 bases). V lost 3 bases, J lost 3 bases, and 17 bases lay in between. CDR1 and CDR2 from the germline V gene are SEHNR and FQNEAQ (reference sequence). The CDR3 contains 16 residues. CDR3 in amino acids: CASSFREFRGYYGYTF. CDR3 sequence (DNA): TGTGCCAGCAGCTTCCGAGAGTTCAGGGGATACTATGGCTACACCTTC.